Listed below are T cell receptor beta chains from one sample, sequenced in a study of blood T cell repertoires in COVID-19. Only in-frame clones appear in the TCRdb table, and some are missing; sequencing was by immunoSEQ multiplex PCR. The table records about 360,000 clones, around 88% of them present only once. Specimen: peripheral blood. These receptors originate from a woman in her sixties or seventies with COVID-19, enrolled during active disease. The CDR3 runs from the conserved cysteine through the conserved F or W. D genes are given only for firm matches. Size is omitted from some rows. Given values are once, few, many or a class for expanded clones.

j_call: TRBJ1-3
v_call: TRBV6-1
clone_size: few
d_call: TRBD1
cdr3_aa: CASSEAGQTTGNTIYF
cdr3_nt: TGTGCCAGCAGTGAAGCGGGACAGACGACAGGAAACACCATATATTTT

j_call: TRBJ2-1
v_call: TRBV19
clone_size: -
d_call: -
cdr3_aa: CASRAPGQGIPNEQFF
cdr3_nt: TGTGCCAGTAGGGCCCCTGGGCAGGGGATCCCCAATGAGCAGTTCTTC

j_call: TRBJ2-2
v_call: TRBV6-5
clone_size: -
d_call: -
cdr3_aa: CASRALGLTGELFF
cdr3_nt: TGTGCCAGCAGGGCCCTGGGCCTGACCGGGGAGCTGTTTTTT

j_call: TRBJ2-5
v_call: TRBV7-2
clone_size: -
d_call: -
cdr3_aa: CASSFSAGFQETQYF
cdr3_nt: TGTGCCAGCAGCTTTTCCGCAGGGTTCCAAGAGACCCAGTACTTC

j_call: TRBJ1-2
v_call: TRBV5-6
clone_size: -
d_call: -
cdr3_aa: CASRYRNSYGYTF
cdr3_nt: TGTGCCAGCAGATACAGGAACTCCTATGGCTACACCTTC

j_call: TRBJ1-1
v_call: TRBV5-8
clone_size: -
d_call: -
cdr3_aa: CASPHATTYMNTEAFF
cdr3_nt: TGTGCCAGCCCTCATGCCACGACTTATATGAACACTGAAGCTTTCTTT

j_call: TRBJ1-2
v_call: TRBV4-1
clone_size: -
d_call: TRBD1
cdr3_aa: CASSPDRDYGYTF
cdr3_nt: TGCGCCAGCAGCCCGGACAGGGACTATGGCTACACCTTC

j_call: TRBJ2-3
v_call: TRBV21-1
clone_size: -
d_call: -
cdr3_aa: CASSKGQGRTDTQYF
cdr3_nt: TGTGCCAGCAGCAAAGGACAGGGCCGCACAGATACGCAGTATTTT

j_call: TRBJ1-1
v_call: TRBV6-2/TRBV6-3
clone_size: -
d_call: TRBD1
cdr3_aa: CASSYSTGHLNTEAFF
cdr3_nt: TGTGCCAGCAGTTACTCGACAGGGCACTTGAACACTGAAGCTTTCTTT

j_call: TRBJ2-7
v_call: TRBV7-2
clone_size: -
d_call: TRBD1
cdr3_aa: CASGKTGVTYEQYF
cdr3_nt: TGTGCCAGCGGAAAGACAGGGGTTACCTACGAGCAGTACTTC

j_call: TRBJ1-3
v_call: TRBV5-5
clone_size: -
d_call: -
cdr3_aa: CASSLDGIGNTIYF
cdr3_nt: TGTGCCAGCAGCTTGGACGGGATTGGAAACACCATATATTTT

j_call: TRBJ1-1
v_call: TRBV20-1
clone_size: few
d_call: -
cdr3_aa: CSASFQGEAFF
cdr3_nt: TGCAGTGCTAGTTTCCAGGGTGAAGCTTTCTTT

j_call: TRBJ1-1
v_call: TRBV6-6
clone_size: -
d_call: TRBD1
cdr3_aa: CASRQPDRGSTEAFF
cdr3_nt: TGTGCCAGCAGACAACCGGACAGGGGGTCCACTGAAGCTTTCTTT

j_call: TRBJ1-4
v_call: TRBV5-6
clone_size: -
d_call: TRBD1
cdr3_aa: CASRGQGLEKLFF
cdr3_nt: TGTGCCAGCAGGGGACAGGGATTGGAAAAACTGTTTTTT

j_call: TRBJ2-1
v_call: TRBV5-1
clone_size: -
d_call: -
cdr3_aa: CASSRGGGNNEQFF
cdr3_nt: TGCGCCAGCAGCAGGGGTGGTGGTAACAATGAGCAGTTCTTC

j_call: TRBJ2-1
v_call: TRBV18
clone_size: once
d_call: -
cdr3_aa: CASSPGHYNEQFF
cdr3_nt: TGTGCCAGCTCACCGGGACACTACAATGAGCAGTTCTTC

j_call: TRBJ2-3
v_call: TRBV12-3/TRBV12-4
clone_size: -
d_call: -
cdr3_aa: CATRPGNTDTQYF
cdr3_nt: TGTGCCACCCGACCGGGAAACACAGATACGCAGTATTTT

j_call: TRBJ1-5
v_call: TRBV6-5
clone_size: -
d_call: TRBD1
cdr3_aa: CASRLGQGRDQPQHF
cdr3_nt: TGTGCCAGCAGATTAGGACAGGGGCGCGATCAGCCCCAGCATTTT

j_call: TRBJ1-3
v_call: TRBV4-3
clone_size: -
d_call: -
cdr3_aa: CASSRQQDHSGNTIYF
cdr3_nt: TGCGCCAGCAGTAGACAACAGGATCACTCTGGAAACACCATATATTTT

j_call: TRBJ2-3
v_call: TRBV7-8
clone_size: once
d_call: -
cdr3_aa: CASSLDRETSTDTQYF
cdr3_nt: TGTGCCAGCAGCTTAGATCGGGAAACTAGCACAGATACGCAGTATTTT

j_call: TRBJ2-3
v_call: TRBV5-1
clone_size: -
d_call: -
cdr3_aa: CASGLLVTDTQYF
cdr3_nt: TGCGCCAGCGGCCTGCTCGTCACAGATACGCAGTATTTT

j_call: TRBJ1-2
v_call: TRBV9
clone_size: -
d_call: -
cdr3_aa: CASSVGAGLINDGYTF
cdr3_nt: TGTGCCAGCAGCGTCGGAGCAGGGTTGATCAACGATGGCTACACCTTC

j_call: TRBJ2-7
v_call: TRBV3-1/TRBV3-2
clone_size: -
d_call: TRBD2
cdr3_aa: CASSPGLAGGRSSYEQYF
cdr3_nt: TGTGCCAGCAGCCCTGGACTAGCGGGGGGTCGGAGCTCCTACGAGCAGTACTTC

j_call: TRBJ1-2
v_call: TRBV27
clone_size: once
d_call: -
cdr3_aa: CASSTQTGQLTF
cdr3_nt: TGTGCCAGCAGTACGCAGACTGGCCAACTAACCTTC

j_call: TRBJ1-6
v_call: TRBV30
clone_size: -
d_call: -
cdr3_aa: CAWSDGRFNSPLHF
cdr3_nt: TGTGCCTGGAGTGACGGGAGATTTAATTCACCCCTCCACTTT

j_call: TRBJ1-2
v_call: TRBV19
clone_size: -
d_call: -
cdr3_aa: CASRGMAGNYGYTF
cdr3_nt: TGTGCCAGTAGGGGGATGGCAGGGAACTATGGCTACACCTTC

j_call: TRBJ1-5
v_call: TRBV2
clone_size: -
d_call: TRBD1
cdr3_aa: CASSEMTGAYQPQHF
cdr3_nt: TGTGCCAGCAGTGAGATGACAGGGGCCTATCAGCCCCAGCATTTT

j_call: TRBJ1-3
v_call: TRBV10-1
clone_size: -
d_call: -
cdr3_aa: CASRADYRVRSGNTIYF
cdr3_nt: TGCGCCAGCAGAGCGGATTACAGGGTCCGTTCTGGAAACACCATATATTTT

j_call: TRBJ1-1
v_call: TRBV5-1
clone_size: -
d_call: -
cdr3_aa: CASSQGRDTEAFF
cdr3_nt: TGCGCCAGCAGCCAGGGGCGGGACACTGAAGCTTTCTTT

j_call: TRBJ2-2
v_call: TRBV4-2
clone_size: -
d_call: -
cdr3_aa: CASSQDNDREAGELFF
cdr3_nt: TGTGCCAGCAGCCAAGATAACGACAGGGAGGCCGGGGAGCTGTTTTTT

j_call: TRBJ1-2
v_call: TRBV4-3
clone_size: -
d_call: -
cdr3_aa: CASSPHGGKIYGYTF
cdr3_nt: TGCGCCAGCAGCCCCCATGGGGGCAAGATCTATGGCTACACCTTC

j_call: TRBJ1-4
v_call: TRBV6-2/TRBV6-3
clone_size: -
d_call: -
cdr3_aa: CASSYGQTTNEKLFF
cdr3_nt: TGTGCCAGCAGTTACGGGCAAACAACTAATGAAAAACTGTTTTTT

j_call: TRBJ2-5
v_call: TRBV19
clone_size: -
d_call: TRBD1
cdr3_aa: CASSASFQLTGSYF
cdr3_nt: TGTGCCAGTAGTGCCTCGTTCCAACTGACAGGGTCGTACTTC

j_call: TRBJ1-5
v_call: TRBV7-3
clone_size: -
d_call: -
cdr3_aa: CASSLRPGEHF
cdr3_nt: TGTGCCAGCAGCTTAAGGCCAGGGGAGCATTTT

j_call: TRBJ2-1
v_call: TRBV7-6
clone_size: few
d_call: TRBD2
cdr3_aa: CASSLGSGGVGEQFF
cdr3_nt: TGTGCCAGCAGCTTAGGTAGCGGGGGGGTTGGTGAGCAGTTCTTC

j_call: TRBJ1-1
v_call: TRBV11-1
clone_size: once
d_call: TRBD1
cdr3_aa: CASLTGTGPTEAFF
cdr3_nt: TGTGCCAGCCTAACCGGGACAGGGCCAACTGAAGCTTTCTTT

j_call: TRBJ2-7
v_call: TRBV7-6
clone_size: -
d_call: -
cdr3_aa: CASSPGAARYEQYF
cdr3_nt: TGTGCCAGCAGCCCTGGGGCCGCTCGCTACGAGCAGTACTTC

j_call: TRBJ1-2
v_call: TRBV13
clone_size: -
d_call: TRBD1
cdr3_aa: CASTLGQGAFGGYTF
cdr3_nt: TGTGCCAGCACCCTAGGACAGGGGGCGTTTGGTGGCTACACCTTC

j_call: TRBJ1-5
v_call: TRBV19
clone_size: -
d_call: -
cdr3_aa: CASKAPGNSNQPQHF
cdr3_nt: TGTGCCAGTAAGGCCCCAGGGAATAGCAATCAGCCCCAGCATTTT

j_call: TRBJ2-5
v_call: TRBV10-3
clone_size: -
d_call: -
cdr3_aa: CAISTGHLQETQYF
cdr3_nt: TGTGCCATCAGTACCGGACACCTCCAAGAGACCCAGTACTTC

j_call: TRBJ2-7
v_call: TRBV6-5
clone_size: -
d_call: TRBD1
cdr3_aa: CASSWTGTDEQYF
cdr3_nt: TGTGCCAGCAGTTGGACAGGGACCGACGAGCAGTACTTC

j_call: TRBJ2-3
v_call: TRBV18
clone_size: -
d_call: TRBD1
cdr3_aa: CASSPRRTGGTDTQYF
cdr3_nt: TGTGCCAGCTCACCCCGGCGTACAGGGGGCACAGATACGCAGTATTTT

j_call: TRBJ2-3
v_call: TRBV27
clone_size: -
d_call: TRBD1
cdr3_aa: CATGDRATDTQYF
cdr3_nt: TGTGCCACCGGGGACAGGGCTACAGATACGCAGTATTTT

j_call: TRBJ2-3
v_call: TRBV30
clone_size: -
d_call: TRBD2
cdr3_aa: CAWSPIRGSGGPPDTQYF
cdr3_nt: TGTGCCTGGAGTCCCATTAGGGGTAGCGGGGGTCCCCCGGATACGCAGTATTTT

j_call: TRBJ2-7
v_call: TRBV10-3
clone_size: -
d_call: -
cdr3_aa: CAISERQATYEQYF
cdr3_nt: TGTGCCATCAGTGAGAGACAGGCAACCTACGAGCAGTACTTC

j_call: TRBJ1-2
v_call: TRBV11-1
clone_size: -
d_call: TRBD1
cdr3_aa: CASRRSDRGPNYGYTF
cdr3_nt: TGTGCCAGCAGACGATCTGACAGGGGGCCGAATTATGGCTACACCTTC

j_call: TRBJ1-2
v_call: TRBV27
clone_size: -
d_call: -
cdr3_aa: CASSFRGPYGYTF
cdr3_nt: TGTGCCAGCAGTTTTAGGGGCCCTTATGGCTACACCTTC

j_call: TRBJ2-2
v_call: TRBV25-1
clone_size: -
d_call: TRBD2
cdr3_aa: CASSALALNTGELFF
cdr3_nt: TGTGCCAGCAGCGCACTAGCGCTGAACACCGGGGAGCTGTTTTTT

j_call: TRBJ1-2
v_call: TRBV6-5
clone_size: -
d_call: TRBD1
cdr3_aa: CASRSGTGSYGYTF
cdr3_nt: TGTGCCAGCAGATCCGGGACAGGGAGCTATGGCTACACCTTC

j_call: TRBJ1-2
v_call: TRBV6-2/TRBV6-3
clone_size: -
d_call: TRBD1
cdr3_aa: CASSQGQGVGYTF
cdr3_nt: TGTGCCAGCAGTCAAGGACAGGGGGTTGGCTACACCTTC

j_call: TRBJ2-7
v_call: TRBV12-3/TRBV12-4
clone_size: -
d_call: -
cdr3_aa: CASSSYGDYEQYF
cdr3_nt: TGTGCCAGCAGTTCATACGGGGACTACGAGCAGTACTTC

j_call: TRBJ2-3
v_call: TRBV2
clone_size: -
d_call: TRBD2
cdr3_aa: CASSPSGGELDTQYF
cdr3_nt: TGTGCCAGCAGTCCCAGCGGGGGGGAACTAGATACGCAGTATTTT

j_call: TRBJ2-2
v_call: TRBV24-1
clone_size: once
d_call: -
cdr3_aa: CATGGASTGELFF
cdr3_nt: TGTGCCACCGGGGGGGCGTCGACCGGGGAGCTGTTTTTT

j_call: TRBJ2-7
v_call: TRBV3-1/TRBV3-2
clone_size: few
d_call: -
cdr3_aa: CASSQADSSYEQYF
cdr3_nt: TGTGCCAGCAGCCAAGCGGACAGCTCCTACGAGCAGTACTTC

j_call: TRBJ2-5
v_call: TRBV18
clone_size: -
d_call: TRBD2
cdr3_aa: CASSPPSGGARETQYF
cdr3_nt: TGTGCCAGCTCACCACCGAGCGGGGGGGCCAGGGAGACCCAGTACTTC

j_call: TRBJ2-7
v_call: TRBV20-1
clone_size: -
d_call: TRBD1
cdr3_aa: CSASDRGEKYEQYF
cdr3_nt: TGCAGTGCTAGTGACAGGGGAGAGAAGTACGAGCAGTACTTC

j_call: TRBJ1-2
v_call: TRBV6-2/TRBV6-3
clone_size: -
d_call: TRBD1
cdr3_aa: CASSYRDRGYGYTF
cdr3_nt: TGTGCCAGCAGTTACCGGGACAGGGGCTATGGCTACACCTTC